Following are 26 T cell receptor beta chains from one sample sequenced in a study of blood T cell repertoires in COVID-19 (dated by TCRdb to the early 2020s). Receptor amplification or capture employed the immunoSEQ multiplex PCR assay. Not all clones reach the TCRdb copy of this immuneACCESS table, which keeps in-frame sequences only. Checked studies attribute under half of the gap to unresolved V genes and leave the rest unexplained. The sample table shows about 230,000 clones, and over 80% are seen once. The ten largest clones represent 1.3% of the sample. The sequencing sample was made of peripheral blood. The receptor set was obtained from a woman aged 30 to 39 with COVID-19, enrolled during active disease.

The CDR3 DNA reads as TGTGCCAGTAGTATAAGAGGACAGGGAGAAGAGACCCAGTACTTC. Its translation is CASSIRGQGEETQYF. The V and J genes are TRBV19 and TRBJ2-5; the match to TRBD1 covers 8 bases. The junction had 5 bases not matched to a gene; V was cut back by 2 bases and J by 3 bases. CDR3 size: 15 residues. Germline V gene data show CDR1 as LNHDA and CDR2 as SQIVND (reference sequence).

The rearrangement uses TRBV6-5 and TRBJ1-3; TRBD1 matches at 9 bases. V lost 2 bases, J lost 2 bases, and 4 bases stayed unmatched. Germline V lookup: CDR1 MNHEY, CDR2 SVGAGI. There are 16 residues in the CDR3. CDR3 bases: TGTGCCAGCAGTTACATCGGACAGGGGACTGGAAACACCATATATTTT. It translates to CASSYIGQGTGNTIYF.

The chain combines TRBV5-6 with TRBJ2-3; 11 bases are shared with TRBD2. With 0 bases clipped from V and 7 bases from J, the junction kept 4 bases outside the gene matches. CDR3 length: 15 amino acids. The germline gives CDR1 SGHDT, CDR2 YYEEEE. CDR3 bases: TGTGCCAGCAGCTTGGCGGGGACTAGCGGAAATACGCAGTATTTT. Amino acid sequence: CASSLAGTSGNTQYF. The full variable domain, with the rest looked up from reference TRBV5-6 and TRBJ2-3, is DAGVTQSPTHLIKTRGQQVTLRCSPKSGHDTVSWYQQALGQGPQFIFQYYEEEERQRGNFPDRFSGHQFPNYSSELNVNALLLGDSALYLCASSLAGTSGNTQYFGPGTRLTVL.

The CDR3 is CASSLRTGTGVDTEAFF. The DNA of the CDR3 is TGTGCCAGCAGTTTAAGGACCGGGACAGGGGTAGACACTGAAGCTTTCTTT. J is TRBJ1-1 and V is TRBV28, with TRBD1 identical over 10 bases. CDR1 and CDR2 (germline): MDHEN, SYDVKM. This CDR3 region has 17 residues. With V trimmed by 2 bases and J by 3 bases, 9 bases remained unmatched.

The rearrangement uses TRBV6-5 and TRBJ2-3; TRBD2 matches at 8 bases. The CDR3 loop spans 14 amino acids. V was clipped by 6 bases and J by 5 bases; unmatched bases: 7. Germline CDR1 and CDR2: MNHEY and SVGAGI. CDR3 nucleotide sequence: TGTGCCAGCAGCTATGGACTAGCTGGAGATACGCAGTATTTT. Translating gives CASSYGLAGDTQYF.

This sequence joins TRBV7-3 and TRBJ1-2; D may be TRBD1 (6 bases). The germline V gene encodes CDR1 SGHTA and CDR2 FQGTGA. V was trimmed by 5 bases and J by 6 bases, leaving 13 bases between them. The CDR3 sequence is 13 residues long. The CDR3 loop is CASSTQGNDGYTF. CDR3 DNA sequence: TGTGCCAGCAGCACACAGGGAAACGATGGCTACACCTTC.

This clone has just a few counts. The rearrangement uses TRBV6-5 and TRBJ1-3; D unclear. Germline V gene lookup returns CDR1 MNHEY and CDR2 SVGAGI. Trimming cost V 6 bases and J 9 bases, with 12 bases left between them. The CDR3 runs 12 residues. CDR3 DNA sequence: TGTGCCAGCAGCATGACACTTTTCACCATATATTTT. It specifies CASSMTLFTIYF.

This clone was seen a handful of times. This chain connects TRBV6-6 to TRBJ2-7; 9 nucleotides agree with TRBD1. This CDR3 has 14 residues. Per germline, CDR1 MNHNY and CDR2 SVGAGI (reference sequence). V dropped 2 bases and J dropped 2; count of bases not matched to a gene: 1. The CDR3 here is CASSYRDRAYEQYF. The CDR3, as DNA: TGTGCCAGCAGTTACCGGGACAGGGCCTACGAGCAGTACTTC.

The CDR3 DNA follows: TGTGCCAGCAGACGACAACAAGGCACTGAAGCTTTCTTT. It specifies CASRRQQGTEAFF. The chain couples TRBV7-2 to TRBJ1-1; D ambiguous. V dropped 6 bases and J dropped 4 bases, with 12 bases sitting between them. CDR3 size: 13 residues. CDR1 SGHTA and CDR2 FQGNSA come from the germline V gene.

This chain uses TRBV11-3 with TRBJ1-4; D gene unclear. V was clipped by 1 base and J by 1 base, with 4 bases between them. Germline V gene sequence: CDR1 SGHNT, CDR2 YENEEA. The CDR3 runs to 14 residues. The CDR3 region is CASSLAGTNEKLFF. CDR3 coding DNA: TGTGCCAGCAGCTTAGCAGGAACTAATGAAAAACTGTTTTTT.

The chain is built from TRBV2 and TRBJ2-1; D possibly corresponds to TRBD1 (5 bases). CDR1 and CDR2 from the germline V gene are SNHLY and FYNNEI. Deletions cut 6 bases from V and 0 bases from J, with 12 bases between. The CDR3 runs to 15 residues. The CDR3 bases are TGTGCCAGCAGGGGTAGGGGTAGCTCCTACAATGAGCAGTTCTTC. Amino acids: CASRGRGSSYNEQFF.

This clone was recorded once. The chain joins TRBV12-5 to TRBJ2-7; 11 nucleotides match TRBD2. This CDR3 spans 15 amino acids. Germline V gene lookup returns CDR1 LGHNT and CDR2 FRNRAP. The ends lost 1 base at V and 2 bases at J; junction bases unmatched: 1. CDR3 residues: CASGLGLAGTYEQYF. The CDR3 nucleotides are TGTGCTAGTGGTTTGGGACTAGCGGGGACCTACGAGCAGTACTTC.

The gene calls are TRBV5-1 and TRBJ2-7, with 8 positions matching TRBD2. The CDR3 loop spans 15 amino acids. V lost 0 bases to trimming and J lost 5 bases; unmatched junction nucleotides: 7. CDR1 SGHRS and CDR2 YFSETQ come from the germline V gene. CDR3 coding DNA: TGCGCCAGCAGCTTGGCAGGGACTAGTTCTAACGAGCAGTACTTC. Its protein product is CASSLAGTSSNEQYF.

The rearrangement links TRBV2 to TRBJ1-2; 8 bases map to TRBD1. The length of the CDR3 is 16 residues. Germline V CDR1 and CDR2: SNHLY, FYNNEI. V shed 5 bases, J shed 1 base, and the junction held 9 bases outside the gene matches. As DNA, the CDR3 is TGTGCCAGCAGTACCAGCCGACAGGGGATTAACTATGGCTACACCTTC. Residues: CASSTSRQGINYGYTF.

V and J are TRBV5-1 and TRBJ2-7, with TRBD2 identical over 7 bases. The germline gives CDR1 SGHRS, CDR2 YFSETQ. This CDR3 region has 17 residues. V shed 0 bases and J 0 bases; nucleotides not matched to a gene: 9. This CDR3 reads CASSLAPAGLSSYEQYF. CDR3 sequence (DNA): TGCGCCAGCAGCTTGGCCCCAGCGGGACTTAGCTCCTACGAGCAGTACTTC.

V and J are TRBV7-6 and TRBJ1-1; tentatively, D is TRBD1 (6 bases). From germline, CDR1 is SGHVS and CDR2 FNYEAQ. V was cut by 4 bases and J by 3 bases, with 21 bases left in between. The CDR3 extends over 17 amino acids. DNA of the CDR3: TGTGCCAGCAGCTCCCGAGAGGGGGGGGTCGGGTACACTGAAGCTTTCTTT. This codes for CASSSREGGVGYTEAFF.

This clone appeared a few times. Written as DNA, the CDR3 is TGTGCCAGCTTAGTAGGCAATCAGCCCCAGCATTTT. Protein sequence: CASLVGNQPQHF. The rearrangement joins TRBV28 to TRBJ1-5; D is uncertain. Germline CDR1 reads MDHEN; CDR2 reads SYDVKM. Deletions cut 8 bases from V and 2 bases from J, with 7 bases between. CDR3 length equals 12 residues.

This rearrangement joins TRBV5-1 to TRBJ2-2; D might be TRBD1 (6 bases). Trimming left V 1 base short and J 5 bases short, with 15 bases between. This CDR3 comprises 16 residues. The germline V gene encodes CDR1 SGHRS and CDR2 YFSETQ. CDR3 DNA sequence: TGCGCCAGCAGCTTGAGGGCTCAAAGGGGGACCGGGGAGCTGTTTTTT. Translating it yields CASSLRAQRGTGELFF.

The chain links TRBV6-5 to TRBJ2-7, with TRBD2 identical over 14 bases. The CDR3 totals 13 residues. Germline V gives CDR1 MNHEY, CDR2 SVGAGI. Unmatched junction bases numbered 5, after V lost 6 bases and J lost 10 bases. The CDR3 coding sequence is TGTGCCAGCAGCCCGGGACTAGCGGGGGTTCAGTACTTC. Translated: CASSPGLAGVQYF.

The rearrangement uses TRBV11-2 and TRBJ1-1; D perhaps matches TRBD1 (6 bases). The germline V gene has CDR1 SGHAT and CDR2 FQNNGV. Trimming took off 1 base at V and 3 bases at J, with 12 bases between the two ends. This CDR3 contains 15 residues. This CDR3 is CASSLAVRGDTEAFF. The CDR3, as DNA: TGTGCCAGCAGCTTAGCGGTCAGGGGTGACACTGAAGCTTTCTTT.

CDR3 sequence: CSVMGMQGANTEAFF. The DNA of the CDR3 is TGCAGCGTTATGGGGATGCAGGGGGCGAACACTGAAGCTTTCTTT. The J gene is TRBJ1-1, the V gene TRBV29-1; TRBD1 agrees at 8 bases. The CDR3 is made up of 15 amino acids. The J segment lost 1 base and the V segment lost 5 bases, leaving 9 bases of the junction unmatched. Germline V CDR1 and CDR2: SQVTM, ANQGSEA.

The J gene is TRBJ2-2, the V gene TRBV7-9, with 8 bases matching TRBD2. Per germline, CDR1 SEHNR and CDR2 FQNEAQ (reference sequence). V trimming: 4 bases; J trimming: 6 bases; junction bases outside the gene matches: 4. The CDR3 is 14 amino acids. Here the CDR3 reads CASSSGGGPGELFF. CDR3 nucleotide sequence: TGTGCCAGCAGCTCCGGGGGGGGCCCCGGGGAGCTGTTTTTT.

On this clone itself: Other nucleotide sequences in the sample specify the same CDR3. The rearrangement links TRBV9 to TRBJ1-3; D perhaps matches TRBD1 (6 bases). The germline V gene has CDR1 SGDLS and CDR2 YYNGEE. The CDR3 contains 14 residues. Trimming removed 0 bases at V and 2 bases at J, with 6 bases between. DNA for the CDR3: TGTGCCAGCAGCGTAGACAGGGCTGGAAACACCATATATTTT. It yields the protein CASSVDRAGNTIYF.

The rearrangement links TRBV25-1 to TRBJ1-2, with TRBD1 matching over 8 bases. This CDR3 has 15 amino acids. Per the germline V gene, CDR1 is MGHDK and CDR2 is SYGVNS. V lost 3 bases, J lost 8 bases, and 11 bases stayed unmatched. The CDR3 reads CASSDPGGPGRGYTF. The CDR3 region has the DNA TGTGCCAGCAGTGACCCAGGGGGCCCGGGGAGAGGCTACACCTTC.

The chain is built from TRBV2 and TRBJ2-2; 12 bases agree with TRBD1. The CDR3 has 15 amino acids. After removal of 7 bases from V and 5 bases from J, the junction contained 5 bases not matched to a gene. CDR1 and CDR2 from the germline V gene are SNHLY and FYNNEI. CDR3 region: CASNPGQGATGELFF. In DNA, the CDR3 is TGTGCCAGCAATCCGGGACAGGGGGCAACCGGGGAGCTGTTTTTT. Combining the CDR3 with reference TRBV2 and TRBJ2-2 gives the whole variable domain EPEVTQTPSHQVTQMGQEVILRCVPISNHLYFYWYRQILGQKVEFLVSFYNNEISEKSEIFDDQFSVERPDGSNFTLKIRSTKLEDSAMYFCASNPGQGATGELFFGEGSRLTVL.

This clone appeared a few times. The sample contains more than one DNA sequence encoding this CDR3. The chain links TRBV4-2 to TRBJ1-1; the D is unclear. The CDR3 has 14 residues. The germline CDR1 and CDR2 sequences are LGHNA and YNFKEQ. V lost 0 bases and J lost 1, with 6 bases in between. The CDR3 coding sequence is TGTGCCAGCAGCCAAGATGAGTCGAACACTGAAGCTTTCTTT. Protein sequence: CASSQDESNTEAFF.